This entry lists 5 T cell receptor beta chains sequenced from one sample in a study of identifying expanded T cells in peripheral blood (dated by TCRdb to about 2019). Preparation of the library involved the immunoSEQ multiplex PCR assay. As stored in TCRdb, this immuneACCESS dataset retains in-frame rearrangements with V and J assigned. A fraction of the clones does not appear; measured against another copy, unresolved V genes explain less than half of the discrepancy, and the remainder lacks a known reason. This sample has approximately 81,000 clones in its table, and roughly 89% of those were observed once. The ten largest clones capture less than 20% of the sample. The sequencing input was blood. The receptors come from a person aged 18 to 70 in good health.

CDR3 in amino acids: CASSILAGVYEQYF. CDR3 bases: TGTGCCAGCAGCATACTAGCGGGGGTCTACGAGCAGTACTTC. The rearrangement links TRBV7-2 to TRBJ2-7; 11 bases map to TRBD2. CDR1 is SGHTA and CDR2 is FQGNSA in the germline V gene. The CDR3 loop spans 14 amino acids. V dropped 5 bases and J dropped 3; count of bases not matched to a gene: 3.

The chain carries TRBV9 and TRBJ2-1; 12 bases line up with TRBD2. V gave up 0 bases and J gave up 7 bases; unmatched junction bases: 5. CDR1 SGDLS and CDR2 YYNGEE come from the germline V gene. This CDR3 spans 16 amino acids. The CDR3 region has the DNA TGTGCCAGCAGCGTAGGACTAGCGGGAGTGGGGAATGAGCAGTTCTTC. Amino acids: CASSVGLAGVGNEQFF.

CDR3 DNA: TGTGCCAGCTCAGTAGAGGGGACAGGGGTCTCGGATACGCAGTATTTT. Its protein is CASSVEGTGVSDTQYF. V gene TRBV5-6 combines with J gene TRBJ2-3; 10 positions agree with TRBD1. Germline CDR1 reads SGHDT; CDR2 reads YYEEEE. Germline trimming cut 7 bases from V and 6 bases from J; bases unmatched to any gene: 14. CDR3 size: 16 residues.

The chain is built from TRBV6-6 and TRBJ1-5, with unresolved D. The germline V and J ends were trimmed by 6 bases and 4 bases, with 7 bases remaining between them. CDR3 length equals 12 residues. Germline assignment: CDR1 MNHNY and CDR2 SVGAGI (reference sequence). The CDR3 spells CASSRGNQPQHF. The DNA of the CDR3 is TGTGCCAGCAGCCGAGGGAATCAGCCCCAGCATTTT.

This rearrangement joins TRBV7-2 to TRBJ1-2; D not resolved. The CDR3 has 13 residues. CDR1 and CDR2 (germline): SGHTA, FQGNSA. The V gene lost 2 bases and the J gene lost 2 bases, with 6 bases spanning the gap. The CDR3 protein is CASSLPGNYGYTF. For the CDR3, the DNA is TGTGCCAGCAGCTTACCCGGGAACTATGGCTACACCTTC.